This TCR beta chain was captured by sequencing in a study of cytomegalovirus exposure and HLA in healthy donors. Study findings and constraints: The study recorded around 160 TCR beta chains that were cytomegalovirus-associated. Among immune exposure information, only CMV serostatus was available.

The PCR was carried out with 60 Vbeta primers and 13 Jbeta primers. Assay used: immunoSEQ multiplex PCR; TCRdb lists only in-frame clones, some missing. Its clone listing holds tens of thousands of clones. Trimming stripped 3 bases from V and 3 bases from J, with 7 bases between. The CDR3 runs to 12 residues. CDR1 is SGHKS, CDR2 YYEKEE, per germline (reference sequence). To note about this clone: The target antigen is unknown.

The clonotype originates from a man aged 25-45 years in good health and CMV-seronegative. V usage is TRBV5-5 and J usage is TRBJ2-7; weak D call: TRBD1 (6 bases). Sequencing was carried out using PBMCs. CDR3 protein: CASSWTDYEQYF. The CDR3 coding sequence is TGTGCCAGCAGCTGGACAGACTACGAGCAGTACTTC.